This T cell receptor (beta chain) was observed in a study of CD8 T cells in Susac syndrome. RNA was extracted with the RNeasy kit, and a quantity of about 0.5 to 1 ug was reverse transcribed using random hexamers. Across 54 Vbeta and 13 Jbeta, immunoSEQ multiplex PCR amplified TCR beta CDR3. TCRdb called the immunoSEQ multiplex PCR reads again in MiXCR, with one record for every CDR3 protein. The sample records under 550,000 distinct CDR3 sequences, roughly 85% being singletons. A note on this clonotype: Sequence at one end of the junction differs from germline and may be a read error.

The CDR3 has 17 residues. Germline CDR1 reads DFQATT; CDR2 reads SNEGSKA (reference sequence). Bulk CD8+ and CD4+ cells came from magnetic negative isolation; CD8+ TEMRA by FACS. The source is a human donor with multiple sclerosis. The material sequenced was CD8+ T cells from PBMCs. This chain joins TRBV20-1 and TRBJ2-1; weak D call: TRBD1 (5 bases). The CDR3: CSARDWSSRQQYNERFF. CDR3 sequence (DNA): TGCAGTGCTAGAGATTGGTCGTCGAGACAGCAGTACAATGAGCGGTTCTTC.